These 20 T cell receptor beta chains originate from one sample sequenced in a study of beta chain features in type 1 diabetes. Study observations and caveats: Across all four CD4+ subsets, people with type 1 diabetes showed modestly shorter TCRB CDR3s.

These receptors lack a known antigen. The study reverse transcribed the entire isolated RNA, so it sequenced expressed TCRB transcripts. Only in-frame clones appear in the TCRdb table, and some are missing; sequencing was by immunoSEQ multiplex PCR. The sample has 350,000 to 450,000 clones, over 10% seen once. The specimen sequenced was naive CD4+ T cells from blood. The receptors come from a woman between 18 and 30 years old with type 1 diabetes.

This clone was detected once. V gene TRBV5-1 combines with J gene TRBJ2-7, with TRBD2 matching 7 bases. The junction had 12 bases not matched to a gene; V was cut back by 4 bases and J by 2 bases. The CDR3 contains 16 residues. Germline CDR1 reads SGHRS; CDR2 reads YFSETQ. CDR3 loop: CASSPVEAGPTYEQYF. The CDR3 DNA reads as TGCGCCAGCAGCCCCGTGGAAGCGGGGCCTACCTACGAGCAGTACTTC. The variable domain in full, completed from reference TRBV5-1 and TRBJ2-7, reads KAGVTQTPRYLIKTRGQQVTLSCSPISGHRSVSWYQQTPGQGLQFLFEYFSETQRNKGNFPGRFSGRQFSNSRSEMNVSTLELGDSALYLCASSPVEAGPTYEQYFGPGTRLTVT.

V is TRBV19 and J is TRBJ2-7, with 7 positions matching TRBD2. There are 15 residues in the CDR3. Germline assignment: CDR1 LNHDA and CDR2 SQIVND (reference sequence). V shed 4 bases, J shed 1 base, and the junction held 7 bases outside the gene matches. The CDR3 nucleotides are TGTGCCAGTAGTAGGACTGGGCGGGAGTCCTACGAGCAGTACTTC. Protein: CASSRTGRESYEQYF.

This clone was seen only a few times. The CDR3: CASSVRQGGVSEAFF. The CDR3 nucleotides are TGTGCCAGCAGCGTTCGACAGGGCGGGGTTTCTGAAGCTTTCTTT. V usage is TRBV9 and J usage is TRBJ1-1, with 7 bases aligning to TRBD1. CDR3 size: 15 residues. V lost 2 bases to trimming and J lost 6 bases; unmatched junction nucleotides: 10. CDR1 and CDR2 (germline): SGDLS, YYNGEE.

This clone occurred a few times. The chain employs TRBV4-3 and TRBJ2-4; D call uncertain. CDR1 LGHNA and CDR2 YSLEER come from the germline V gene. This CDR3 has 16 residues. The V and J ends lost 0 bases and 0 bases respectively, with 9 bases between them. CDR3 DNA: TGCGCCAGCAGCCAAGATGGCGGCTTAGCCAAAAACATTCAGTACTTC. Translated: CASSQDGGLAKNIQYF.

The chain is built from TRBV5-4 and TRBJ2-5, with 13 bases fitting TRBD2. V lost 9 bases to trimming and J lost 2 bases; unmatched junction nucleotides: 4. Germline lookup yields CDR1 SGHNT and CDR2 YYREEE (reference sequence). CDR3 length equals 14 residues. The CDR3 loop reads CATSGLAGQETQYF. CDR3 nucleotide sequence: TGTGCCACCTCGGGACTAGCGGGACAAGAGACCCAGTACTTC.

This clone occurred a few times. The DNA of the CDR3 is TGCGCCATCCTCCCAGGATCGGGGGATAGGTCATACACCGGGGAGCTGTTTTTT. Amino acids: CAILPGSGDRSYTGELFF. J is TRBJ2-2 and V is TRBV23-1; D is possibly TRBD2 (6 bases). TRBV23-1 has ORF status, its function being uncertain. Trimming removed 10 bases from V and 3 bases from J, with 27 bases in between. The CDR3 consists of 18 residues.

The rearrangement joins TRBV11-3 to TRBJ2-1; 12 nucleotides agree with TRBD2. The CDR3 sequence is 15 residues long. The trim removed 6 bases at V and 10 bases at J, leaving 10 bases unmatched. CDR1 is SGHNT, CDR2 YENEEA, per germline. CDR3 in amino acids: CASRLGLAGSGEQFF. CDR3 coding DNA: TGTGCCAGCAGACTTGGACTAGCGGGATCGGGCGAGCAGTTCTTC.

The rearrangement links TRBV13 to TRBJ1-3; D unresolved. CDR1 is PRHDT and CDR2 is FYEKMQ in the germline V gene (reference sequence). This CDR3 has 12 residues. V lost 4 bases and J 4 bases, leaving 5 bases between the germline ends. The CDR3 here is CASSSPGNTIYF. CDR3 nucleotides: TGTGCCAGCAGCTCCCCGGGAAACACCATATATTTT. The entire variable domain, with the rest obtained from reference TRBV13 and TRBJ1-3, is as follows: AAGVIQSPRHLIKEKRETATLKCYPIPRHDTVYWYQQGPGQDPQFLISFYEKMQSDKGSIPDRFSAQQFSDYHSELNMSSLELGDSALYFCASSSPGNTIYFGEGSWLTVV.

The table lists this clone with a few counts. This chain joins TRBV27 and TRBJ2-7; TRBD1 matches 8 bases. This CDR3 has 15 residues. With V trimmed by 4 bases and J by 0 bases, 5 bases remained unmatched. Germline V lookup: CDR1 MNHEY, CDR2 SMNVEV (reference sequence). CDR3 DNA sequence: TGTGCCAGCAGTTCCCGGACAGGGCACTCCTACGAGCAGTACTTC. Translation gives CASSSRTGHSYEQYF.

This clone was recorded a few times. The genes are TRBV5-4 and TRBJ1-6; D call uncertain. With 0 bases removed from V and 13 bases from J, the gap between germline ends came to 14 bases. CDR1 is SGHNT, CDR2 YYREEE, per germline (reference sequence). The CDR3 length is 14 residues. The CDR3 region has the DNA TGTGCCAGCAGCTTGGGGGCCGACACCAGGCCCCTCCACTTT. Its translation: CASSLGADTRPLHF. The whole variable domain, filled in from reference TRBV5-4 and TRBJ1-6, reads ETGVTQSPTHLIKTRGQQVTLRCSSQSGHNTVSWYQQALGQGPQFIFQYYREEENGRGNFPPRFSGLQFPNYSSELNVNALELDDSALYLCASSLGADTRPLHFGNGTRLTVT.

This clone was counted between two and nine times. The J gene is TRBJ2-7, the V gene TRBV12-5; possibly TRBD1 for D (6 bases). This CDR3 comprises 13 residues. Germline V CDR1 and CDR2: LGHNT, FRNRAP. The V end lost 3 bases, the J end lost 2 bases, and 8 bases lay between the germline ends. This chain's CDR3 is CASGFTGPYEQYF. CDR3 coding DNA: TGTGCTAGTGGTTTCACAGGGCCCTACGAGCAGTACTTC.

The chain employs TRBV7-2 and TRBJ1-1; D might be TRBD1 (5 bases). From germline, CDR1 is SGHTA and CDR2 FQGNSA. The CDR3 has 14 amino acids. V dropped 1 base and J dropped 8 bases, with 14 bases sitting between them. This chain's CDR3 is CASSLGLGRAEAFF. CDR3 DNA: TGTGCCAGCAGCTTAGGGTTGGGGCGCGCGGAAGCTTTCTTT.

The chain links TRBV7-2 to TRBJ2-5, with 13 bases fitting TRBD2. After removal of 5 bases from V and 1 base from J, the junction contained 4 bases not matched to a gene. The CDR3 totals 16 residues. Germline V lookup: CDR1 SGHTA, CDR2 FQGNSA. CDR3: CASSPGLAGSQETQYF. In DNA form, the CDR3 reads TGTGCCAGCAGCCCGGGACTAGCGGGGAGCCAAGAGACCCAGTACTTC.

This clone has only a few counts. The rearrangement uses TRBV4-3 and TRBJ1-1; TRBD1 matches at 8 bases. Germline CDR1 reads LGHNA; CDR2 reads YSLEER. J gave up 5 bases and V 0 bases, and 5 bases lay outside the gene matches. The CDR3 has 15 amino acids. CDR3 sequence: CASSQDGTGRTEAFF. As DNA, the CDR3 is TGCGCCAGCAGCCAAGATGGGACAGGAAGAACTGAAGCTTTCTTT.

The chain links TRBV11-2 to TRBJ2-4; D uncertain. This CDR3 region has 15 residues. The ends were cut back, 3 bases at V and 0 bases at J, with 9 bases in the middle. Germline V gene sequence: CDR1 SGHAT, CDR2 FQNNGV. For the CDR3, the DNA is TGTGCCAGCAGCTTCAAAAGCCTAGCCAAAAACATTCAGTACTTC. Translating gives CASSFKSLAKNIQYF.

This clone was detected a few times. The chain employs TRBV6-6 and TRBJ1-5; no clear D gene. The CDR3 length is 12 residues. Trimming took off 5 bases at V and 7 bases at J, with 9 bases between the two ends. CDR1 is MNHNY, CDR2 SVGAGI, per germline (reference sequence). CDR3 region: CASSRPRQPQHF. The CDR3 bases are TGTGCCAGCAGTCGTCCTAGGCAGCCCCAGCATTTT.

This chain joins TRBV28 and TRBJ2-7; TRBD1 matches 7 bases. The J segment lost 2 bases and the V segment lost 6 bases, leaving 4 bases of the junction unmatched. CDR1 and CDR2 (germline): MDHEN, SYDVKM. This CDR3 has 13 amino acids. The CDR3 loop reads CASRGQSPYEQYF. For the CDR3, the DNA is TGTGCCAGCAGGGGACAGTCTCCCTACGAGCAGTACTTC. Filled out from reference TRBV28 and TRBJ2-7, the complete variable domain reads DVKVTQSSRYLVKRTGEKVFLECVQDMDHENMFWYRQDPGLGLRLIYFSYDVKMKEKGDIPEGYSVSREKKERFSLILESASTNQTSMYLCASRGQSPYEQYFGPGTRLTVT.

This clone was seen a few times. Other DNA sequences in this sample translate to the same CDR3. This chain uses TRBV7-3 with TRBJ2-3; D is unresolved. V was clipped by 2 bases and J by 1 base, with 7 bases between them. The CDR3 has 14 residues. Germline CDR1 SGHTA, CDR2 FQGTGA. In DNA, the CDR3 is TGTGCCAGCAGCTTAGGCGGCCGCACAGATACGCAGTATTTT. Amino acid sequence: CASSLGGRTDTQYF.

This clone was counted only a few times. The rearrangement links TRBV5-1 to TRBJ1-5; 8 bases match TRBD1. V lost 4 bases to trimming and J lost 5 bases; unmatched junction nucleotides: 5. The CDR3 covers 14 residues. The germline CDR1 and CDR2 sequences are SGHRS and YFSETQ. CDR3 nucleotide sequence: TGCGCCAGCAGCGGACAGGGTGGGGATCAGCCCCAGCATTTT. This translates into CASSGQGGDQPQHF.

This clone was counted between two and nine times. The chain recombines TRBV7-9 with TRBJ2-3; 9 positions agree with TRBD2. The CDR3 totals 16 residues. Looked up from germline, CDR1 is SEHNR and CDR2 is FQNEAQ (reference sequence). After removal of 0 bases from V and 1 base from J, the junction contained 2 bases not matched to a gene. The CDR3 here is CASSLASGSGTDTQYF. In DNA form, the CDR3 reads TGTGCCAGCAGCTTAGCTAGCGGGAGTGGCACAGATACGCAGTATTTT.